This is a list of T cell receptor beta chains from one sample in a study of T-cell memory formation after mild COVID-19. Using its own MiXCR run on the 5' RACE reads, TCRdb lists one record per CDR3 protein. Of more than 250,000 distinct CDR3 sequences listed, around 15% were seen once; the top ten hold roughly a fifth. The sequenced sample was PBMCs or a T cell subset sorted from them (not recorded which). These receptors all come from a man younger than 35 who had mild COVID-19 (a few samples of this study predate the infection). Cell type and time point are not known. CDR3s include the opening cysteine and the closing phenylalanine or tryptophan. A D gene is named only where the DNA matches it firmly. Not every row has a clone size; where given, it reads once, few, many or a size class.

size,J,D,V,length,CDR3,DNA
NA,TRBJ2-7,NA,TRBV6-6,13,CASSYGPGFEQYF,TGTGCCAGCAGTTACGGGCCAGGGTTCGAGCAGTACTTC
few,TRBJ2-2,NA,TRBV5-1,16,CASSLDGGWGTGELFF,TGCGCCAGCAGCTTGGACGGGGGTTGGGGCACCGGGGAGCTGTTTTTT
few,TRBJ1-4,NA,TRBV5-5,16,CASSLGLWGEGEKLFF,TGTGCCAGCAGCTTGGGGTTATGGGGGGAAGGTGAAAAACTGTTTTTT
few,TRBJ2-3,TRBD2,TRBV7-9,16,CASSDETSGRGDTQYF,TGTGCCAGCAGCGACGAGACTAGCGGGAGGGGAGATACGCAGTATTTT
NA,TRBJ2-5,NA,TRBV4-3,14,CASSQELASETQYF,TGCGCCAGCAGCCAAGAATTAGCTTCAGAGACCCAGTACTTC
NA,TRBJ2-5,NA,TRBV6-5,14,CASGRGGAQETQYF,TGTGCCAGCGGGCGGGGCGGGGCCCAAGAGACCCAGTACTTC
few,TRBJ2-3,NA,TRBV10-3,13,CAISRLSTDTQYF,TGTGCCATCAGTCGGTTGTCCACAGATACGCAGTATTTT
NA,TRBJ2-3,NA,TRBV7-8,17,CASSARGRGGGTDTQYF,TGTGCCAGCAGCGCCCGAGGCCGAGGGGGGGGCACAGATACGCAGTATTTT
NA,TRBJ1-5,TRBD1,TRBV7-2,16,CASSLGHRGLGQPQHF,TGTGCCAGCAGCTTAGGGCACAGGGGGCTAGGTCAGCCCCAGCATTTT
NA,TRBJ2-3,NA,TRBV9,16,CASSVVAVTSTDTQYF,TGTGCCAGCAGCGTAGTTGCAGTTACTAGCACAGATACGCAGTATTTT
many,TRBJ2-1,NA,TRBV10-3,12,CATGEQGGEQFF,TGTGCCACGGGGGAACAGGGAGGCGAGCAGTTCTTC
NA,TRBJ2-1,NA,TRBV7-6,16,CASSFWGDGLYNEQFF,TGTGCCAGCAGCTTTTGGGGGGACGGATTATACAATGAGCAGTTCTTC
few,TRBJ1-4,NA,TRBV5-1,15,CASSPSWGTNEKLFF,TGCGCCAGCAGCCCCTCGTGGGGAACTAATGAAAAACTGTTTTTT
few,TRBJ2-5,TRBD2,TRBV4-1,19,CASSQEGARLAGAQETQYF,TGCGCCAGCAGCCAAGAGGGAGCTAGACTAGCGGGGGCTCAAGAGACCCAGTACTTC
NA,TRBJ2-7,TRBD2,TRBV6-4,13,CASLGLAVYEQYF,TGTGCCAGCCTCGGACTAGCGGTCTACGAGCAGTACTTC
NA,TRBJ2-3,TRBD2,TRBV29-1,15,CSVEDRSGVLDTQYF,TGCAGCGTTGAAGATCGTAGCGGGGTACTAGATACGCAGTATTTT
NA,TRBJ2-1,NA,TRBV10-3,18,CAISESSIRGNSYNEQFF,TGTGCCATCAGTGAGTCGTCGATTCGGGGGAACTCCTACAATGAGCAGTTCTTC
few,TRBJ1-1,NA,TRBV6-5,15,CASSYHQQGYTEAFF,TGTGCCAGCAGTTACCACCAACAGGGATACACTGAAGCTTTCTTT
few,TRBJ2-3,NA,TRBV6-2/TRBV6-3,12,CASSYQGGTQYF,TGTGCCAGCAGTTATCAGGGGGGTACGCAGTATTTT
NA,TRBJ1-2,TRBD1,TRBV7-8,16,CASSPRMTGSGYGYTF,TGTGCCAGCAGCCCTCGGATGACAGGGAGCGGCTATGGCTACACCTTC
few,TRBJ1-1,NA,TRBV29-1,12,CSVTDRTTEAFF,TGCAGCGTTACCGACCGTACCACTGAAGCTTTCTTT
few,TRBJ1-1,NA,TRBV4-3,15,CASSQEWGGSTEAFF,TGCGCCAGCAGCCAAGAATGGGGGGGGAGCACTGAAGCTTTCTTT
NA,TRBJ1-2,NA,TRBV7-9,11,CASGGVYGYTF,TGTGCCAGCGGGGGGGTCTATGGCTACACCTTC
NA,TRBJ2-1,NA,TRBV11-2,14,CASSVTGTHNEQFF,TGTGCCAGCAGCGTAACCGGGACCCATAATGAGCAGTTCTTC
NA,TRBJ2-3,NA,TRBV24-1,13,CATSERTHGTQYF,TGTGCCACCAGTGAACGGACCCACGGGACGCAGTATTTT
many,TRBJ2-1,NA,TRBV7-2,13,CASRFGGANEQFF,TGTGCCAGCAGGTTCGGTGGAGCCAATGAGCAGTTCTTC
many,TRBJ2-1,TRBD1,TRBV5-1,15,CASSWRQGAYNEQFF,TGCGCCAGCAGCTGGAGACAGGGGGCTTACAATGAGCAGTTCTTC
few,TRBJ1-5,NA,TRBV18,13,CATQQGSNQPQHF,TGTGCCACCCAACAGGGATCCAATCAGCCCCAGCATTTT
NA,TRBJ2-2,NA,TRBV11-2,15,CASSWGHSNTGELFF,TGTGCCAGCAGCTGGGGGCACTCGAACACCGGGGAGCTGTTTTTT
NA,TRBJ2-5,TRBD2,TRBV7-9,14,CVSLRGKYQETQYF,TGTGTTTCTTTGCGGGGGAAGTACCAAGAGACCCAGTACTTC
many,TRBJ2-3,NA,TRBV7-2,15,CASSLARAMRDTQYF,TGTGCCAGCAGCTTAGCACGGGCTATGCGAGATACGCAGTATTTT
few,TRBJ2-3,TRBD1,TRBV12-3/TRBV12-4,12,CASSWRQGTQYF,TGTGCCAGCAGTTGGAGACAGGGTACGCAGTATTTT
NA,TRBJ2-1,TRBD2,TRBV4-3,15,CASSQKRGGGDEQFF,TGCGCCAGCAGCCAAAAGCGGGGGGGCGGAGATGAGCAGTTCTTC
few,TRBJ2-4,NA,TRBV5-1,17,CASSVGLLDIAKNIQYF,TGCGCCAGCAGCGTGGGCCTTTTGGACATAGCCAAAAACATTCAGTACTTC
few,TRBJ2-1,NA,TRBV20-1,13,CSARRLTHNEQFF,TGCAGTGCTAGAAGGCTAACCCACAATGAGCAGTTCTTC
NA,TRBJ2-5,NA,TRBV27,14,CASSFLGSEETQYF,TGTGCCAGCAGTTTCCTGGGTAGCGAGGAGACCCAGTACTTC
NA,TRBJ2-5,NA,TRBV7-9,9,CASPGLEYF,TGTGCCAGTCCGGGACTTGAGTACTTC
many,TRBJ1-1,NA,TRBV7-2,14,CASSLARMNTEAFF,TGTGCCAGCAGCTTAGCGAGAATGAACACTGAAGCTTTCTTT
NA,TRBJ2-5,NA,TRBV5-5,13,CASSLQGSKTQYF,TGTGCCAGCAGCTTGCAGGGGAGCAAGACCCAGTACTTC
few,TRBJ1-1,TRBD1,TRBV9,13,CASSRTGSDEAFF,TGTGCCAGCAGCAGGACAGGGTCTGATGAAGCTTTCTTT
NA,TRBJ1-6,NA,TRBV6-5,14,CASSYSTVNSPLHF,TGTGCCAGCAGTTACTCGACAGTAAATTCACCCCTCCACTTT
NA,TRBJ2-2,TRBD1,TRBV12-3/TRBV12-4,14,CASSFDRATGELFF,TGTGCCAGCAGTTTTGACAGGGCCACCGGGGAGCTGTTTTTT
few,TRBJ1-1,TRBD1,TRBV5-1,15,CASSFQGQGAGEAFF,TGCGCCAGCAGCTTCCAGGGACAGGGGGCAGGTGAAGCTTTCTTT
NA,TRBJ1-5,TRBD1,TRBV28,15,CASSFYRGRNQPQHF,TGTGCCAGCAGTTTTTACAGGGGGCGGAATCAGCCCCAGCATTTT
NA,TRBJ1-1,NA,TRBV12-3/TRBV12-4,11,CASSFYSEAFF,TGTGCCAGCAGTTTTTACAGTGAAGCTTTCTTT
NA,TRBJ2-1,NA,TRBV5-1,13,CASRKGPMNEQFF,TGCGCCAGCAGGAAGGGGCCGATGAATGAGCAGTTCTTC
few,TRBJ1-6,TRBD1,TRBV7-3,15,CASSLGQGMSSPLHF,TGTGCCAGCAGCCTCGGACAGGGGATGAGTTCACCCCTCCACTTT
once,TRBJ2-7,NA,TRBV6-5,13,CASSYAIRYEQYF,TGTGCCAGCAGTTACGCTATACGCTACGAGCAGTACTTC
NA,TRBJ1-5,NA,TRBV7-9,13,CASSLETGWPQHF,TGTGCCAGCAGCTTGGAGACAGGTTGGCCCCAGCATTTT
few,TRBJ2-2,TRBD1,TRBV6-5,16,CASRRQGPTNTGELFF,TGTGCCAGCAGGAGACAGGGCCCCACGAACACCGGGGAGCTGTTTTTT
NA,TRBJ2-2,NA,TRBV5-5,13,CASSGPFGGELFF,TGTGCCAGCAGCGGCCCCTTCGGCGGGGAGCTGTTTTTT
NA,TRBJ1-5,NA,TRBV20-1,12,CSATDPNQPQHF,TGCAGTGCTACGGACCCCAATCAGCCCCAGCATTTT
few,TRBJ1-6,TRBD1,TRBV6-5,13,CASRRQGWSPLHF,TGTGCCAGCAGGCGACAGGGGTGGTCACCCCTCCACTTT
NA,TRBJ2-5,NA,TRBV5-1,15,CASSLGDRRQETQYF,TGCGCCAGCAGCTTGGGGGACCGACGGCAAGAGACCCAGTACTTC
NA,TRBJ2-5,TRBD2,TRBV5-1,16,CASSIPSGGASETQYF,TGCGCCAGCAGCATTCCTAGCGGGGGGGCCTCGGAGACCCAGTACTTC